A selection of T cell receptor beta chains follows, all from one sample in a study of CD8 T cells in ankylosing spondylitis. TCRdb redid the calling of the 5' RACE reads with MiXCR, one entry per CDR3 protein. Of around 450,000 distinct CDR3 sequences in the sample, approximately 26% were seen once. Material for sequencing was blood, either unsorted or a sorted T cell fraction (not recorded which). All receptors come from a male donor with ankylosing spondylitis. The CDR3 runs from the conserved cysteine through the conserved F or W. The D gene is left open where the match is weak. The size entry is marked missing in some rows and otherwise reads once, few, many or a size class.

CDR3 DNA	CDR3 protein	clone size	V gene	J gene	D gene
TGTGCCAGCAGTGACCAGACAGGGGGGGAAAAACTGTTTTTT	CASSDQTGGEKLFF	-	TRBV25-1	TRBJ1-4	TRBD1
TGTGCCAGCAGCCCGGGTGCAGGACCGGCTAACTATGGCTACACCTTC	CASSPGAGPANYGYTF	few	TRBV3-1	TRBJ1-2	-
TGCAGTGCTAGAGACCCAAGGACTAGCGGGAAGACCCGTGAGCAGTTCTTC	CSARDPRTSGKTREQFF	-	TRBV20-1	TRBJ2-1	TRBD2
TGTGCCAGCAGCTCAGGGGTGACGGACTTCGTTACGCAGTATTTT	CASSSGVTDFVTQYF	-	TRBV11-2	TRBJ2-3	-
TGTGCCAGCAGCCAACAGCTCTCTGGGGCCAACGTCCTGACTTTC	CASSQQLSGANVLTF	few	TRBV3-1	TRBJ2-6	-
TGTGCCAGCAGAAACGACGGTAACACCGGGGAGCTGTTTTTT	CASRNDGNTGELFF	-	TRBV12-3/TRBV12-4	TRBJ2-2	-
TGTGCCAGCAGCCCCCGGGGAGAGAGCGAGGCCATTCAGTACTTC	CASSPRGESEAIQYF	few	TRBV7-8	TRBJ2-4	-
TGCGCCAGCGGAGGGACTAGCGGGAGGGCGGAGACGCAGTATTTT	CASGGTSGRAETQYF	few	TRBV10-2	TRBJ2-3	TRBD2
TGTGCCAGCAGCTTCGGACAGAATAGCAATCAGCCCCAGCATTTT	CASSFGQNSNQPQHF	few	TRBV11-2	TRBJ1-5	-
TGTGCCAGTGCCGTGGGACTAGAACAAGAGACCCAGTACTTC	CASAVGLEQETQYF	-	TRBV5-6	TRBJ2-5	TRBD2
TGCAGTGCTAGAGAACTATTGGGAGCTATGAACACTGAAGCTTTCTTT	CSARELLGAMNTEAFF	-	TRBV20-1	TRBJ1-1	-
TGTGCCACCAGTGATTCGGGACTAGCGGCAGAGACCCAGTACTTC	CATSDSGLAAETQYF	few	TRBV24-1	TRBJ2-5	TRBD2
TGCGCCACCAAGACAGAGTTGGAGACCCAGTACTTC	CATKTELETQYF	-	TRBV10-2	TRBJ2-5	-
TGCGCCAGCAGTGAGTCCCGGGGGATCGCCGGGGAGCTGTTTTTT	CASSESRGIAGELFF	-	TRBV10-2	TRBJ2-2	-
TGTGCCATCAGTGAGGGGGGGACCGCGGAGACCCAGTACTTC	CAISEGGTAETQYF	few	TRBV10-3	TRBJ2-5	-
TGTGCCAGCAGTACTAGCGGGAGCGGAGGGGAGACCCAGTACTTC	CASSTSGSGGETQYF	-	TRBV7-2	TRBJ2-5	TRBD2
TGCAGTGCTAGATCCAGGGGTTCCACAGATACGCAGTATTTT	CSARSRGSTDTQYF	-	TRBV20-1	TRBJ2-3	-
TGTGCCAGCAGCTTAGCCGTAGGGGGAGCTTTCTTT	CASSLAVGGAFF	-	TRBV7-9	TRBJ1-1	-
TGTGCCAGCTCACCCATGACAGGGAAGAGCTCCTACAATGAGCAGTTCTTC	CASSPMTGKSSYNEQFF	once	TRBV18	TRBJ2-1	TRBD1
TGTGCCAGCAGTGCCCAAACAGGGACTAACTCTGGAAACACCATATATTTT	CASSAQTGTNSGNTIYF	-	TRBV28	TRBJ1-3	-
TGCGCCAGCAGCTTAACCGGGCCCCCGGCCGGGGAGCTGTTTTTT	CASSLTGPPAGELFF	-	TRBV5-1	TRBJ2-2	-
TGTGCCAGCAGCTTAGATTGGGCACGGAACTACTATGGCTACACCTTC	CASSLDWARNYYGYTF	few	TRBV7-2	TRBJ1-2	-
TGCAGCGTCCAGCCGGGATCAAAGACCCAGTACTTC	CSVQPGSKTQYF	-	TRBV29-1	TRBJ2-5	-
TGCGCCAGCAGCCAAGCCCCTCAGGGGGATGAAAAACTGTTTTTT	CASSQAPQGDEKLFF	-	TRBV4-1	TRBJ1-4	TRBD1
TGCAGTGCAGCCCCTGGACAGTTTTTAGAGCAGTACTTC	CSAAPGQFLEQYF	few	TRBV20-1	TRBJ2-7	-
TGTGCCAGCAGTCAGGGAGTTGACACCGGGGAGCTGTTTTTT	CASSQGVDTGELFF	-	TRBV6-1	TRBJ2-2	-
TGCAGTGCTGATCCCTTCGGACTAGACTCAGATACGCAGTATTTT	CSADPFGLDSDTQYF	-	TRBV20-1	TRBJ2-3	TRBD2
TGCGCCAGCTCCCAGTCGGGGGATCCGGGACTAGTTACCTCCGGGGCCAACGTCCTGACTTTC	CASSQSGDPGLVTSGANVLTF	few	TRBV5-1	TRBJ2-6	TRBD2
TGTGCCTGGACAAAGGGACAGGGTAGGGCTTTCTTT	CAWTKGQGRAFF	-	TRBV30	TRBJ1-1	TRBD1
TGTGCCAGCAGCTTACTAGCGGCCCAAGAGACCCAGTACTTC	CASSLLAAQETQYF	many	TRBV12-3/TRBV12-4	TRBJ2-5	TRBD2
TGTGCCAGCAGTACTCGACAGGGCGACTATGGCTACACCTTC	CASSTRQGDYGYTF	few	TRBV6-5	TRBJ1-2	TRBD1
TGTGCCAGCAGCTGGTCCGGGGCCAGCTCTGGAAACACCATATATTTT	CASSWSGASSGNTIYF	few	TRBV11-2	TRBJ1-3	-
TGCAGTGTATCGGGTCCTTTCTACGAGCAGTACTTC	CSVSGPFYEQYF	-	TRBV20-1	TRBJ2-7	-
TGTGCCAGCAGCGGGGGGAGCGTGAGCACAGATACGCAGTATTTT	CASSGGSVSTDTQYF	few	TRBV12-3/TRBV12-4	TRBJ2-3	TRBD2
TGCGCCAGCAGCTTATCTAGCGGGACCACCGGGTACGAGCAGTACTTC	CASSLSSGTTGYEQYF	few	TRBV5-1	TRBJ2-7	TRBD2
TGTGCCATAACTCGAGGAAACGCGAACACCGGGGAGCTGTTTTTT	CAITRGNANTGELFF	-	TRBV10-3	TRBJ2-2	-
TGTGCCAGCAGTTTTGGGACAGGGAGGGAGACCCAGTACTTC	CASSFGTGRETQYF	few	TRBV28	TRBJ2-5	TRBD1
TGTGCCAGCAGCCTAAGAGCGGGAGTGTCGGATACGCAGTATTTT	CASSLRAGVSDTQYF	-	TRBV14	TRBJ2-3	TRBD2
TGTGCCAGCAGCCCCAGTCCAGGGGTGGGCCAGCCCCAGCATTTT	CASSPSPGVGQPQHF	-	TRBV3-1	TRBJ1-5	-
TGTGCCAGCAAGCGTCCAGCGGGAGGGTACAATGAGCAGTTCTTC	CASKRPAGGYNEQFF	few	TRBV27	TRBJ2-1	TRBD2
TGCGCCAGCAGCCTAGGGGTAAGCTACGAGCAGTACTTC	CASSLGVSYEQYF	few	TRBV5-1	TRBJ2-7	-
TGTGCCAGCTCAGCCGGGACCGACTATGGCTACACCTTC	CASSAGTDYGYTF	-	TRBV18	TRBJ1-2	-
TGTGCCAGCAGCCAACTGGCAGGGAACACTGAAGCTTTCTTT	CASSQLAGNTEAFF	-	TRBV14	TRBJ1-1	-
TGTGCCAGCAGCGTAACGGCGGCGAACACTGAAGCTTTCTTT	CASSVTAANTEAFF	few	TRBV9	TRBJ1-1	-
TGCAGTGCTGGTGACAGTTACAATGAGCAGTTCTTC	CSAGDSYNEQFF	-	TRBV20-1	TRBJ2-1	-
TGTGCCAGCACTTCCTTTGAGGCGGGGGCCAAAAACATTCAGTACTTC	CASTSFEAGAKNIQYF	-	TRBV7-2	TRBJ2-4	-
TGCAGTGCCGCGGGGCGGGGGGGTAATGAGCAGTTCTTC	CSAAGRGGNEQFF	-	TRBV20-1	TRBJ2-1	TRBD2